Each of the 3 T cell receptor beta chains below was sequenced from the same sample in a study of blood T cells in healthy people across ages. Primed by a sample-barcoded 5' primer and a J-beta primer mix, a second PCR proceeded for 7 to 11 cycles. TCRdb analysed the 5' RACE reads with MiXCR anew, one entry per CDR3 protein. Here the sample spans 600,000 to 800,000 distinct CDR3 sequences, roughly 21% being singletons. Specimen: blood. All receptors come from a man in his 70s in good health.

The rearrangement links TRBV28 to TRBJ2-1; TRBD2 might be the D (6 bases). The CDR3 sequence is 14 residues long. The germline V and J ends were trimmed by 6 bases and 2 bases, with 11 bases remaining between them. Germline V gives CDR1 MDHEN, CDR2 SYDVKM. CDR3 bases: TGTGCCAGCAGGGTTGGCGGGACCTACAATGAGCAGTTCTTC. This encodes CASRVGGTYNEQFF.

This chain links TRBV5-1 with TRBJ2-4; the D gene could be TRBD1 or TRBD2 (5 bases each). The V end lost 0 bases, the J end lost 15 bases, and 19 bases lay between the germline ends. Germline CDR1 is SGHRS and CDR2 is YFSETQ. The CDR3 has 14 amino acids. In DNA, the CDR3 is TGCGCCAGCAGCTTGGATAGAGGGGAAGAAAATGCGTACTTC. Its translation is CASSLDRGEENAYF.

The rearrangement uses TRBV5-1 and TRBJ2-3; perhaps TRBD2 as D (6 bases). CDR3 length: 15 residues. CDR1 is SGHRS, CDR2 YFSETQ, per germline. The germline V and J ends were trimmed by 4 bases and 0 bases, with 12 bases remaining between them. The CDR3 spells CASSNSGASTDTQYF. The DNA for the CDR3 is TGCGCCAGCAGCAATAGCGGAGCTAGCACAGATACGCAGTATTTT.